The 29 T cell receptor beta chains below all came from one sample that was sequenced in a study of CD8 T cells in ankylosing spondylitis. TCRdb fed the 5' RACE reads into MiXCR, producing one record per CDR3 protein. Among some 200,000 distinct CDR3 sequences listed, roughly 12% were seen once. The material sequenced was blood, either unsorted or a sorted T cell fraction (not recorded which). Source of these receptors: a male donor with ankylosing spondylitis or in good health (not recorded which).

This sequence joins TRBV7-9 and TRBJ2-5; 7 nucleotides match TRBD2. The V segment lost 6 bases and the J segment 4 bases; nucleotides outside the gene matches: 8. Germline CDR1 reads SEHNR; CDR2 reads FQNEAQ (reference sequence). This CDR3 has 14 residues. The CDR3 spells CASSHGAGVETQYF. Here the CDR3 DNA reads TGTGCCAGCAGTCATGGGGCGGGAGTAGAGACCCAGTACTTC.

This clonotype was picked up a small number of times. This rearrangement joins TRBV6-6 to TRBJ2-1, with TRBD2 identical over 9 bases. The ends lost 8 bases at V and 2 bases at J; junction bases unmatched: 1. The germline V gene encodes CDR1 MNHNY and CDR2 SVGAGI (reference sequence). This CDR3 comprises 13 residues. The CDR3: CASAGGAYNEQFF. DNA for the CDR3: TGTGCCAGCGCGGGGGGGGCCTACAATGAGCAGTTCTTC.

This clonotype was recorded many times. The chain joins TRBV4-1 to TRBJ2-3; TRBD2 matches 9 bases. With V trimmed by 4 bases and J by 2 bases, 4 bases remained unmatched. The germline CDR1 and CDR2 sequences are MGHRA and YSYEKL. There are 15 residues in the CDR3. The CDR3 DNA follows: TGCGCCAGCAGCCGGGCTAGCGGGGACACAGATACGCAGTATTTT. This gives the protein CASSRASGDTDTQYF.

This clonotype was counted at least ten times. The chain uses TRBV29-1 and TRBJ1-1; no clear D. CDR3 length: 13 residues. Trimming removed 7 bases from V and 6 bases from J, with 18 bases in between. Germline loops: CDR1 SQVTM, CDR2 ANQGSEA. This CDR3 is CSAQPTGRAEAFF. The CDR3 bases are TGCAGCGCTCAACCGACCGGACGCGCTGAAGCTTTCTTT.

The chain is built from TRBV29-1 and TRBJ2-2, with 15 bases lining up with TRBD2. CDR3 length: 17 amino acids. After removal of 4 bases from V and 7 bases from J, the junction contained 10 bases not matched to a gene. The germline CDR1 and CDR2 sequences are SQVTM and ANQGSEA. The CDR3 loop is CSVGGLAGGPPNGELFF. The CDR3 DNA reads TGCAGCGTTGGGGGACTAGCGGGAGGACCCCCTAACGGGGAGCTGTTTTTT.

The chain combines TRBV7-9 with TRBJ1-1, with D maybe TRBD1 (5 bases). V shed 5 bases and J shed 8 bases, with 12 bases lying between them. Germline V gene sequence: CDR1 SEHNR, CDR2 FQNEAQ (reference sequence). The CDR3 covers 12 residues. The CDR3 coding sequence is TGTGCCAGCAGCCATGACAGTTGGGAAGCTTTCTTT. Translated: CASSHDSWEAFF.

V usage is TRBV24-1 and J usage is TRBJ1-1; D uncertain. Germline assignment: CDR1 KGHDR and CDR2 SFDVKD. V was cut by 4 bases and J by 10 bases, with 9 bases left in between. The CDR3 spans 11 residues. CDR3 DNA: TGTGCCACCAGTGACTCCGGGAGAGCTTTCTTT. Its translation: CATSDSGRAFF.

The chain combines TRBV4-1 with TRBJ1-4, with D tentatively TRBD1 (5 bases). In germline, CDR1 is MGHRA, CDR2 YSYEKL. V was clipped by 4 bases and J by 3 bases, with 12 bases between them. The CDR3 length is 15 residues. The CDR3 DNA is TGCGCCAGCAGCCTCCACGGGACGGCTAATGAAAAACTGTTTTTT. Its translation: CASSLHGTANEKLFF.

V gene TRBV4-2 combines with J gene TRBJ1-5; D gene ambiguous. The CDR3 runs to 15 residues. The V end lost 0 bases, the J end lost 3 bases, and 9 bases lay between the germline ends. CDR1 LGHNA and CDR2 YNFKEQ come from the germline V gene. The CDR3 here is CASSQEGQSNQPQHF. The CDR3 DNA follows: TGTGCCAGCAGCCAAGAAGGGCAGTCCAATCAGCCCCAGCATTTT.

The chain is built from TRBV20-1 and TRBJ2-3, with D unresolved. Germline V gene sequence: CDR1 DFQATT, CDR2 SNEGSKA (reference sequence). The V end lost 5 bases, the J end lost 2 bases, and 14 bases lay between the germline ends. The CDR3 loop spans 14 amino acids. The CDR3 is CSAATPPNTDTQYF. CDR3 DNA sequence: TGCAGTGCTGCCACTCCCCCGAACACAGATACGCAGTATTTT.

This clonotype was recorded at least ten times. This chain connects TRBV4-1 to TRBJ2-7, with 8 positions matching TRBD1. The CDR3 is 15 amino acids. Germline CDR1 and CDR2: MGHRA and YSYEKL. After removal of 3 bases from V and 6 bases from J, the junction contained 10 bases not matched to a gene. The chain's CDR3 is CASSQDLGQGSEQYF. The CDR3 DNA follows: TGCGCCAGCAGCCAGGACTTAGGACAGGGCAGCGAGCAGTACTTC.

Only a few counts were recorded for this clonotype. The CDR3 DNA is TGTGCCAGCAGTTACTTGGGCCACAATCAGCCCCAGCATTTT. Translation: CASSYLGHNQPQHF. This chain joins TRBV6-2 or TRBV6-3 and TRBJ1-5; the D is unclear. V lost 1 base and J lost 3, with 7 bases in between. Germline CDR1 reads MNHEY; CDR2 reads SVGEGT. The CDR3 is 14 residues long.

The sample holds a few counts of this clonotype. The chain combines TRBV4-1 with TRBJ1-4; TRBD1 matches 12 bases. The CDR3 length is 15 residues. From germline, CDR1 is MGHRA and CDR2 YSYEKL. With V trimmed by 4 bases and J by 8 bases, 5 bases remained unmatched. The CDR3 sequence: CASSPGTGGGEKLFF. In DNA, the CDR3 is TGCGCCAGCAGCCCCGGGACAGGGGGCGGCGAAAAACTGTTTTTT.

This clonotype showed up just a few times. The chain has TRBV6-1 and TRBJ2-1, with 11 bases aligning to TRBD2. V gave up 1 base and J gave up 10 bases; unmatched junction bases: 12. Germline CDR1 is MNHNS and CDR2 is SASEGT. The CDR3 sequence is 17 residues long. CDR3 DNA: TGTGCCAGCAGTGAAGATTTTGGGACTAGCGGCCTAAGGGAGCAGTTCTTC. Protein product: CASSEDFGTSGLREQFF.

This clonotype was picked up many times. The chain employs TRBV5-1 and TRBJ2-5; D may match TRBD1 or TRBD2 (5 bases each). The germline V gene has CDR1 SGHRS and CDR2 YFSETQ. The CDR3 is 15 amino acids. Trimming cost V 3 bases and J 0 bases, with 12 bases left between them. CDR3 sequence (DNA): TGCGCCAGCAGCTATCACGGGGCTTACCAAGAGACCCAGTACTTC. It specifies CASSYHGAYQETQYF.

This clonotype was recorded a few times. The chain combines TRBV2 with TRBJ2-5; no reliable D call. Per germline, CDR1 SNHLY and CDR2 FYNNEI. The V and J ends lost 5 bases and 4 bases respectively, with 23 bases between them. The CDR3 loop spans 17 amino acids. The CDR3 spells CASSPTLPSEFGETQYF. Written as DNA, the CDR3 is TGTGCCAGCAGTCCAACCTTGCCCTCCGAATTTGGAGAGACCCAGTACTTC.

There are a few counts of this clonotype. DNA of the CDR3: TGTGCCAGCAGCCAAGAGGCACAGGGGAACACCGGGGAGCTGTTTTTT. This translates into CASSQEAQGNTGELFF. The chain links TRBV4-2 to TRBJ2-2; weak D call: TRBD1 (6 bases). Trimming cost V 0 bases and J 1 base, with 9 bases left between them. Germline CDR1 and CDR2: LGHNA and YNFKEQ. CDR3 length equals 16 residues.

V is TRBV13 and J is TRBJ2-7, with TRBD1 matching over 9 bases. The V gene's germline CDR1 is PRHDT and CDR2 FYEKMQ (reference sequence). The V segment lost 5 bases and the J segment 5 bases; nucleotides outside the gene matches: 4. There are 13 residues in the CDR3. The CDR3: CASSVQGANEQYF. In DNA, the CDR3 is TGTGCCAGCAGCGTACAGGGGGCGAACGAGCAGTACTTC.

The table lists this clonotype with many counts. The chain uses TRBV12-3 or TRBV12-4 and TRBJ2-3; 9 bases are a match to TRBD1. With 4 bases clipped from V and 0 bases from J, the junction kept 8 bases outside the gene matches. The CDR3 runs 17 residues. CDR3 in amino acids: CASSSPLTGGSTDTQYF. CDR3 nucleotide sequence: TGTGCCAGCAGTTCACCCTTGACAGGGGGAAGCACAGATACGCAGTATTTT.

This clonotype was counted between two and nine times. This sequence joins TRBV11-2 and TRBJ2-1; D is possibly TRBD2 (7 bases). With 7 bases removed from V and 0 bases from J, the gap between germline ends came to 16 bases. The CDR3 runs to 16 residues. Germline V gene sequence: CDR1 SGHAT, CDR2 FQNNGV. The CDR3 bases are TGTGCCAGCACCCCCTGGGGGGGGCCCTCCTACAATGAGCAGTTCTTC. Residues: CASTPWGGPSYNEQFF.

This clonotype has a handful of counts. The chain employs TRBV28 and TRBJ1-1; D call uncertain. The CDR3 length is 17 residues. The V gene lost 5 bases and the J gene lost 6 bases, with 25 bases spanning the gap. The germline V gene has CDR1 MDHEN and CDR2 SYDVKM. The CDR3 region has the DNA TGTGCCAGCAGTACGCAACGGGCCGATTCGGGGAGACCTGAAGCTTTCTTT. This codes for CASSTQRADSGRPEAFF.

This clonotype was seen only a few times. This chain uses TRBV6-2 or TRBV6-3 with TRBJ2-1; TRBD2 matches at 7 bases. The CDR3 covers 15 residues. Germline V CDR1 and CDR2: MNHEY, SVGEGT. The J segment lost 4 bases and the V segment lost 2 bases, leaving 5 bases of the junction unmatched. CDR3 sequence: CASSYVSGAYNEQFF. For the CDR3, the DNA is TGTGCCAGCAGTTACGTCAGCGGGGCTTACAATGAGCAGTTCTTC.

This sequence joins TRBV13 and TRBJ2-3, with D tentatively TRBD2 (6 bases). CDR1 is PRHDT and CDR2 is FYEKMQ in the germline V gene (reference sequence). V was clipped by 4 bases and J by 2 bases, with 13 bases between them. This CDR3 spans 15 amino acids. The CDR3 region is CASSSVGLPTDTQYF. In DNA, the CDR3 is TGTGCCAGCAGCTCCGTGGGACTCCCCACAGATACGCAGTATTTT.

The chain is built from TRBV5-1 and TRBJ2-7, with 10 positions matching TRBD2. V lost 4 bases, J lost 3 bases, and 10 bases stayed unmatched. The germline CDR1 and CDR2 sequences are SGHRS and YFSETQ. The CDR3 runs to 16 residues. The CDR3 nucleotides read TGCGCCAGCAGCCTTACTAGCGGGATCAAAAACTACGAGCAGTACTTC. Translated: CASSLTSGIKNYEQYF.

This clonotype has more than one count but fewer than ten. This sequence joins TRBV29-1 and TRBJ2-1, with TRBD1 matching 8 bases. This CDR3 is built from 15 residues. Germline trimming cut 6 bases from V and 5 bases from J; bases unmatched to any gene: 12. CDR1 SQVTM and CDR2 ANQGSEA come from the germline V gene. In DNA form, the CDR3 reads TGCAGCGTCCCTCCGGGACAGGATAACGACAATGAGCAGTTCTTC. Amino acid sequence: CSVPPGQDNDNEQFF.

CDR3: CASTLTGANTEAFF. DNA of the CDR3: TGTGCCAGTACCTTGACAGGGGCGAACACTGAAGCTTTCTTT. J is TRBJ1-1 and V is TRBV19; TRBD1 matches at 8 bases. The CDR3 extends over 14 amino acids. Trimming cost V 7 bases and J 1 base; bases outside gene matches: 5. Looked up from germline, CDR1 is LNHDA and CDR2 is SQIVND (reference sequence).

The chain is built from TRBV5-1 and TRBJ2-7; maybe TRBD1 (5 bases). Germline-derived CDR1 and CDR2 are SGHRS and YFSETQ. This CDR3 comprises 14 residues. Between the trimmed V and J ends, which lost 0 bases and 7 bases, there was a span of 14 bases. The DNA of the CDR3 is TGCGCCAGCAGCTTGGGAGGACAACCCGGGGAGCAGTACTTC. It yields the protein CASSLGGQPGEQYF.

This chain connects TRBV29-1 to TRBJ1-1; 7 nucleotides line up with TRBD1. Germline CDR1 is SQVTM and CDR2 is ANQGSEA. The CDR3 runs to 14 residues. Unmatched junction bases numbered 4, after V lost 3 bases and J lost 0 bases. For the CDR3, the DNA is TGCAGCGTTGAGGTCCAGGGGGTGAACACTGAAGCTTTCTTT. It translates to CSVEVQGVNTEAFF.

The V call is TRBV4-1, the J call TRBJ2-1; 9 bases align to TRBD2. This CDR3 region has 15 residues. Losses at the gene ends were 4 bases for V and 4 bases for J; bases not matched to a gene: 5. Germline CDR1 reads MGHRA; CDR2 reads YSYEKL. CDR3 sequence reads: CASSPFSGGYNEQFF. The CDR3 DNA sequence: TGCGCCAGCAGCCCCTTTAGCGGGGGTTACAATGAGCAGTTCTTC.